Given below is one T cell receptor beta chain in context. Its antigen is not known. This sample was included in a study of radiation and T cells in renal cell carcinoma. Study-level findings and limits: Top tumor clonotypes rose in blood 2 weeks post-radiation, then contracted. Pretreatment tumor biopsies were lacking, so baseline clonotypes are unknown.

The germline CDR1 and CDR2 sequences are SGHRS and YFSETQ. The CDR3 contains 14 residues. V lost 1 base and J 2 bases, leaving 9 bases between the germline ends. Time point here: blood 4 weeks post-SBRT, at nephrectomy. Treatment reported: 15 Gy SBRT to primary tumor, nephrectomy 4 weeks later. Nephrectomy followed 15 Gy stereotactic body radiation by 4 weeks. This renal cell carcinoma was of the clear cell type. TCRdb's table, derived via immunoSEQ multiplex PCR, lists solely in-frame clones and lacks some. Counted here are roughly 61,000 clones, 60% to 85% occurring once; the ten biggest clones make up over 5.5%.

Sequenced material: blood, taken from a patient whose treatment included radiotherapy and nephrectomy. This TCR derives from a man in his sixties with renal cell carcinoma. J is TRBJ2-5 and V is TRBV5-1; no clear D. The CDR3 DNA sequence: TGCGCCAGCAGCTTGTATAACTCTCAAGAGACCCAGTACTTC. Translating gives CASSLYNSQETQYF.